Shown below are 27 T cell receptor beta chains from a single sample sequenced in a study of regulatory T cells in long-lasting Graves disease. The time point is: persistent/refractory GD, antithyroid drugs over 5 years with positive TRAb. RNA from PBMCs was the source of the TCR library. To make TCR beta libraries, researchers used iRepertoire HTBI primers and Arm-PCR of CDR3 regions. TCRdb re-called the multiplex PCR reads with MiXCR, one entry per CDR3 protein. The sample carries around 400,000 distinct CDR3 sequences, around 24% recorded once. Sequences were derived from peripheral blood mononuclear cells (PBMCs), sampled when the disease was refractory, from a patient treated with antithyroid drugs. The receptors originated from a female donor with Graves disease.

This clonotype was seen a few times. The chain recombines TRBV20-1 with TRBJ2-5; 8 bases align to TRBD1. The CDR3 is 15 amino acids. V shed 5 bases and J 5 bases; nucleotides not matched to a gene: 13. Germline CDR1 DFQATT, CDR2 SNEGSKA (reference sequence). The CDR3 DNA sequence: TGCAGTGCTGGATCGAACAGGGGGACAAGGGAGACCCAGTACTTC. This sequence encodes CSAGSNRGTRETQYF.

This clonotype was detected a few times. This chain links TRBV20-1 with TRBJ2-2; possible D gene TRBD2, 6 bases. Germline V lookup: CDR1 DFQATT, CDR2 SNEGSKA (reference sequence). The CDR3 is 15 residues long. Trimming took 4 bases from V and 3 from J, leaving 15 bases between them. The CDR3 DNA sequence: TGCAGTGCTAAGAAATCGGGAGTAGACACCGGGGAGCTGTTTTTT. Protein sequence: CSAKKSGVDTGELFF.

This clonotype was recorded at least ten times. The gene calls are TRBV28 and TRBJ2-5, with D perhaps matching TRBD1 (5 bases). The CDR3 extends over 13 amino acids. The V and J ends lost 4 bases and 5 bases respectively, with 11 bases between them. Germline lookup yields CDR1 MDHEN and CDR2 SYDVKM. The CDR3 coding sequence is TGTGCCAGCAGTTCATGGGGCAGTGAGACCCAGTACTTC. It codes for CASSSWGSETQYF.

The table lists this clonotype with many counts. CDR3: CASSPGLAGVPYPTQETQYF. The CDR3 bases are TGTGCCAGCAGTCCGGGACTAGCGGGAGTTCCTTATCCAACTCAAGAGACCCAGTACTTC. The chain carries TRBV27 and TRBJ2-5; 14 bases are shared with TRBD2. V lost 5 bases, J lost 2 bases, and 16 bases stayed unmatched. Per the germline V gene, CDR1 is MNHEY and CDR2 is SMNVEV (reference sequence). This CDR3 has 20 amino acids.

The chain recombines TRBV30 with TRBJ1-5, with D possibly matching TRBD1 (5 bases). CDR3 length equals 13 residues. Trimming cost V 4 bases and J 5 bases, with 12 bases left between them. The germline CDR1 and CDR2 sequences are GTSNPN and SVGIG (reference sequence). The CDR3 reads CAWNSGGDQPQHF. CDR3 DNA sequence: TGTGCCTGGAATTCTGGGGGGGATCAGCCCCAGCATTTT.

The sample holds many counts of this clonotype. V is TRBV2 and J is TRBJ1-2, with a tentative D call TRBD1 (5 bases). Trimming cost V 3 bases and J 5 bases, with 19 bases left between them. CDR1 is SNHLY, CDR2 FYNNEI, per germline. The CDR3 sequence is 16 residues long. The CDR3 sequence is CASSETEIALIYGYTF. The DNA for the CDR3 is TGTGCCAGCAGTGAGACAGAGATCGCCCTTATTTATGGCTACACCTTC.

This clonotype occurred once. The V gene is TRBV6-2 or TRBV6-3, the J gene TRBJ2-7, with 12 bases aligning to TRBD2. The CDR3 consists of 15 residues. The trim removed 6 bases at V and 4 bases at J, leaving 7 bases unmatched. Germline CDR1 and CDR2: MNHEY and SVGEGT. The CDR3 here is CASRSGLAGLYEQYF. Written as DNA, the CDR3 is TGTGCCAGCAGATCTGGACTAGCGGGATTATACGAGCAGTACTTC.

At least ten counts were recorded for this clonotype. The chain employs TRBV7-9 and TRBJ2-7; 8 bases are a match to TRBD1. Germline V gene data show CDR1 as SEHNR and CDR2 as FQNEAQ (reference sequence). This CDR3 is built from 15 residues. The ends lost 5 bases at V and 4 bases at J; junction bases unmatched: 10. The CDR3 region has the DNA TGTGCCAGCAGCCCGACTGGCAGGGGGCGTTACGAGCAGTACTTC. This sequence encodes CASSPTGRGRYEQYF.

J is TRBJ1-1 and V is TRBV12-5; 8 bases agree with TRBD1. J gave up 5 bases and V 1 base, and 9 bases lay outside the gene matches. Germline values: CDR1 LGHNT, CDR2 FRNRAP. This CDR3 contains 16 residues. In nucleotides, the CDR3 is TGTGCTAGTGGTTTGGACCGGACAGGGTACGGAACTGAAGCTTTCTTT. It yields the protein CASGLDRTGYGTEAFF.

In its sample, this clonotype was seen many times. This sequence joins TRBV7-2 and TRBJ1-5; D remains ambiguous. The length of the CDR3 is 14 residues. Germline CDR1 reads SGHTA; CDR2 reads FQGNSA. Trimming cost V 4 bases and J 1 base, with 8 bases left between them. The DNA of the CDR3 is TGTGCCAGCAGCTCCGGACTGAGCAATCAGCCCCAGCATTTT. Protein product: CASSSGLSNQPQHF.

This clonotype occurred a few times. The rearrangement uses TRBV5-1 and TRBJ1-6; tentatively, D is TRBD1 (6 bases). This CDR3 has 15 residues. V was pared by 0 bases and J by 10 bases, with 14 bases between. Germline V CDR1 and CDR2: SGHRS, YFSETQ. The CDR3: CASSLAQGMGSPLHF. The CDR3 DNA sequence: TGCGCCAGCAGCTTGGCCCAGGGGATGGGGTCACCCCTCCACTTT.

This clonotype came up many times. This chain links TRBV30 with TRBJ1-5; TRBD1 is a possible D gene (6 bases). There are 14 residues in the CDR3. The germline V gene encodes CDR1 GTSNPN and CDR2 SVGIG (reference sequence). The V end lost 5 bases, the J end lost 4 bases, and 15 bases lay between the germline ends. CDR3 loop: CAWEQSGANQPQHF. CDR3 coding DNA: TGTGCCTGGGAACAATCAGGGGCTAATCAGCCCCAGCATTTT.

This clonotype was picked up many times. The CDR3 region is CASSLSQGGGYTF. CDR3 DNA sequence: TGTGCCAGCAGTTTGTCACAGGGAGGCGGCTACACCTTC. V gene TRBV12-3 or TRBV12-4 combines with J gene TRBJ1-2; the D gene is possibly TRBD1 (6 bases). CDR3 length: 13 residues. The V end was cut by 3 bases, the J end by 8 bases, with 13 bases between.

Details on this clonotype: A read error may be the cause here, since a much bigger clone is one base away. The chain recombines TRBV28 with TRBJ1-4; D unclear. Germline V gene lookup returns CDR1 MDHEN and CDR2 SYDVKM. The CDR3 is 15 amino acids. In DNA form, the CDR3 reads TGTGCCAACAGTTTAGCGCGGACGGTTAATGAAAAACTGTTTTTT. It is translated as CANSLARTVNEKLFF.

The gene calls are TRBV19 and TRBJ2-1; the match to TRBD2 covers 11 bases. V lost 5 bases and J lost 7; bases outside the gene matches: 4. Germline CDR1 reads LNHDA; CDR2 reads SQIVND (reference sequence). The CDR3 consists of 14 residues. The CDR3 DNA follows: TGTGCCAGTAGTCACCGGACTAGCGGGAATGAGCAGTTCTTC. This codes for CASSHRTSGNEQFF.

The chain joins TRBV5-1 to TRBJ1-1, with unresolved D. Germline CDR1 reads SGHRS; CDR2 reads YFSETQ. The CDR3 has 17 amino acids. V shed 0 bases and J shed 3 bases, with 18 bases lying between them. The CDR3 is CASSLVGVSPVDTEAFF. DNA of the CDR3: TGCGCCAGCAGCTTGGTCGGCGTCTCCCCGGTGGACACTGAAGCTTTCTTT. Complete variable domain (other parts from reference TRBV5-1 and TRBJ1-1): KAGVTQTPRYLIKTRGQQVTLSCSPISGHRSVSWYQQTPGQGLQFLFEYFSETQRNKGNFPGRFSGRQFSNSRSEMNVSTLELGDSALYLCASSLVGVSPVDTEAFFGQGTRLTVV.

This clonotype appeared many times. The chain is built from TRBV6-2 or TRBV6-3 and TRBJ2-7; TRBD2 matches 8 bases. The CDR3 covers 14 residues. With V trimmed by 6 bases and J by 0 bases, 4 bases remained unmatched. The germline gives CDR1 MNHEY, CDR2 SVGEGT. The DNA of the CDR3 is TGTGCCAGCAGGACTAGCGCGAGCTCCTACGAGCAGTACTTC. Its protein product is CASRTSASSYEQYF.

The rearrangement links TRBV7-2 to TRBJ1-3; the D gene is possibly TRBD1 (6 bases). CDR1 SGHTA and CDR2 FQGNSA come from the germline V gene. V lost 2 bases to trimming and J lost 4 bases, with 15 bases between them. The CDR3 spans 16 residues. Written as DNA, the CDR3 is TGTGCCAGCAGCTTAACCTCAGGGGCGGGCGGAAACACCATATATTTT. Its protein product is CASSLTSGAGGNTIYF.

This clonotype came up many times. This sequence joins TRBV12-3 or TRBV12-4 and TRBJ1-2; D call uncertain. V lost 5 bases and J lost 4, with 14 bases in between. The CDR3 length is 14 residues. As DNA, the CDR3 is TGTGCCAGCAGTCCCGGAGGGCTAGCCTATGGCTACACCTTC. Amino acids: CASSPGGLAYGYTF.

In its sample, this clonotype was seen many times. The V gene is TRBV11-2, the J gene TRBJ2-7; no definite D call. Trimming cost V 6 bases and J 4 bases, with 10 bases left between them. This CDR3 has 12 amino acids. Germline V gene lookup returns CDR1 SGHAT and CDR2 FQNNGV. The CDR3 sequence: CASSTTRYEQYF. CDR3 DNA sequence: TGTGCCAGCAGTACCACACGGTACGAGCAGTACTTC.

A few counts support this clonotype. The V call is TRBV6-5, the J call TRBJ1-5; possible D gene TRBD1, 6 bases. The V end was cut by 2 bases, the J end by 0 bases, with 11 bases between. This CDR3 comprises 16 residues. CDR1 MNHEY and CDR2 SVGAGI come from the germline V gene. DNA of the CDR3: TGTGCCAGCAGTTACGACAGGCGGAATAGCAATCAGCCCCAGCATTTT. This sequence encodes CASSYDRRNSNQPQHF.

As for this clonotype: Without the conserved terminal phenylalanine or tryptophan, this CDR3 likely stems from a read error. CDR3 sequence (DNA): TGCGCCATCAGCAGGGACAGCTTATACGAGCAGTACTCC. Amino acids: CAISRDSLYEQYS. The V gene is TRBV10-1, the J gene TRBJ2-7, with 7 bases aligning to TRBD1. Germline V CDR1 and CDR2: WNHNN, SYGVQD (reference sequence). The CDR3 extends over 13 amino acids. The J segment lost 4 bases and the V segment lost 10 bases, leaving 10 bases of the junction unmatched.

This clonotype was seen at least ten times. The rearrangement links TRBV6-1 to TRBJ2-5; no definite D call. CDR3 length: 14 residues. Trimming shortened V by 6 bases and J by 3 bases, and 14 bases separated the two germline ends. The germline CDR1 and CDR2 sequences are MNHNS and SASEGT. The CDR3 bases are TGTGCCAGCAGACCGGCCGTGGGGAAAGAGACCCAGTACTTC. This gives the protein CASRPAVGKETQYF.

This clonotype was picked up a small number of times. The CDR3 sequence is CATSEGGNSPLHF. The CDR3 DNA is TGTGCCACCTCGGAAGGGGGGAATTCACCCCTCCACTTT. The V gene is TRBV19, the J gene TRBJ1-6, with D tentatively TRBD1 (6 bases). Germline V gives CDR1 LNHDA, CDR2 SQIVND (reference sequence). The ends were cut back, 10 bases at V and 7 bases at J, with 14 bases in the middle. There are 13 residues in the CDR3.

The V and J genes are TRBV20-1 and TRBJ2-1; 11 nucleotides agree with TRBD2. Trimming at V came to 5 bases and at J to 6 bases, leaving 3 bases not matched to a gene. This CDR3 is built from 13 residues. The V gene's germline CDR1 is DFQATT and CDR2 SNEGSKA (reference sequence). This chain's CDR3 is CSAVSGRANEQFF. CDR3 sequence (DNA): TGCAGTGCTGTTAGCGGGAGGGCCAATGAGCAGTTCTTC.

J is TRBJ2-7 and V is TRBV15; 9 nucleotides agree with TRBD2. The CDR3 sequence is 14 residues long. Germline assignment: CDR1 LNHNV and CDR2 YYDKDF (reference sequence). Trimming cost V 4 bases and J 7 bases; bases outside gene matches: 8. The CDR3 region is CATSTLSGGREQYF. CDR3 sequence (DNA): TGTGCCACCAGCACCCTAAGCGGGGGGAGAGAGCAGTACTTC.

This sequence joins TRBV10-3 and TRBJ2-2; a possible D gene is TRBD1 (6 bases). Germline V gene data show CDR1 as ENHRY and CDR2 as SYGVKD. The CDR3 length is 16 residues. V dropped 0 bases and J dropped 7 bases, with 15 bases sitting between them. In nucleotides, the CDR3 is TGTGCCATCAGTGAGTCGTTACAGGGTCTACACGGGGAGCTGTTTTTT. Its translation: CAISESLQGLHGELFF.